A single sample is the source of the 26 T cell receptor beta chains below, sequenced in a study of neoadjuvant nivolumab and ipilimumab in lung cancer. Clones were read by immunoSEQ multiplex PCR, and TCRdb kept only the in-frame ones, dropping some. The sample lists under 15,000 clones, roughly 95% occurring once. The specimen comprised peripheral blood, sampled after neoadjuvant nivolumab, alone or with ipilimumab, at or shortly before surgery. Receptor source: an adult with non-small cell lung cancer.

This chain uses TRBV5-4 with TRBJ1-3; no reliable D call. The length of the CDR3 is 12 residues. Between the trimmed V and J ends, which lost 1 base and 4 bases, there was a span of 3 bases. CDR1 and CDR2 (germline): SGHNT, YYREEE (reference sequence). Written as DNA, the CDR3 is TGTGCCAGCAGCTTGTTCGGAAACACCATATATTTT. It encodes CASSLFGNTIYF.

The CDR3 reads CASSPGPTGPSYEQYF. The CDR3 coding sequence is TGCGCCAGCAGCCCTGGGCCTACAGGACCCTCCTACGAGCAGTACTTC. The chain carries TRBV5-1 and TRBJ2-7; possible D gene TRBD1, 5 bases. The V end was cut by 4 bases, the J end by 0 bases, with 17 bases between. Germline V gives CDR1 SGHRS, CDR2 YFSETQ. The CDR3 is made up of 16 amino acids.

In DNA form, the CDR3 reads TGTGCCAGCAGCCAGCTAGCGGGAGCGGAAGATACGCAGTATTTT. Its protein is CASSQLAGAEDTQYF. V is TRBV4-2 and J is TRBJ2-3; 10 nucleotides agree with TRBD2. CDR3 length: 15 residues. The junction had 5 bases not matched to a gene; V was cut back by 3 bases and J by 5 bases. CDR1 and CDR2 (germline): LGHNA, YNFKEQ.

This sequence joins TRBV2 and TRBJ2-1; D might be TRBD2 (6 bases). CDR1 is SNHLY, CDR2 FYNNEI, per germline. With 7 bases removed from V and 12 bases from J, the gap between germline ends came to 13 bases. The CDR3 sequence is 11 residues long. The CDR3 DNA sequence: TGTGCCAGCAACGATGGGGGGTTGCAGTTCTTC. The encoded protein is CASNDGGLQFF.

V is TRBV7-8 and J is TRBJ2-7; 8 nucleotides match TRBD1. Trimming took 5 bases from V and 0 from J; bases not matched to a gene: 6. The CDR3 totals 15 residues. Looked up from germline, CDR1 is SGHVS and CDR2 is FQNEAQ. DNA of the CDR3: TGTGCCAGCAGCCTGACAGGGGACTTCTCCTACGAGCAGTACTTC. As protein: CASSLTGDFSYEQYF.

This chain links TRBV5-4 with TRBJ2-1, with 7 bases identical to TRBD2. This CDR3 is 20 amino acids long. The germline gives CDR1 SGHNT, CDR2 YYREEE (reference sequence). V trimming: 4 bases; J trimming: 0 bases; junction bases outside the gene matches: 19. CDR3 region: CASSTGLAALPPSSYNEQFF. CDR3 DNA sequence: TGTGCCAGCAGCACCGGTCTAGCGGCCCTGCCCCCAAGCTCCTACAATGAGCAGTTCTTC. Filled out from reference TRBV5-4 and TRBJ2-1, the complete variable domain reads ETGVTQSPTHLIKTRGQQVTLRCSSQSGHNTVSWYQQALGQGPQFIFQYYREEENGRGNFPPRFSGLQFPNYSSELNVNALELDDSALYLCASSTGLAALPPSSYNEQFFGPGTRLTVL.

This chain links TRBV9 with TRBJ2-2, with TRBD1 matching over 9 bases. With V trimmed by 3 bases and J by 4 bases, 7 bases remained unmatched. Germline CDR1 is SGDLS and CDR2 is YYNGEE. This CDR3 contains 16 residues. CDR3 in amino acids: CASSATGGAGTGELFF. CDR3 sequence (DNA): TGTGCCAGCAGCGCCACAGGGGGCGCGGGCACCGGGGAGCTGTTTTTT. Full variable domain (rest looked up from reference TRBV9 and TRBJ2-2): DSGVTQTPKHLITATGQRVTLRCSPRSGDLSVYWYQQSLDQGLQFLIQYYNGEERAKGNILERFSAQQFPDLHSELNLSSLELGDSALYFCASSATGGAGTGELFFGEGSRLTVL.

This chain links TRBV9 with TRBJ2-2, with TRBD2 matching over 13 bases. The J segment lost 2 bases and the V segment lost 3 bases, leaving 10 bases of the junction unmatched. Germline V lookup: CDR1 SGDLS, CDR2 YYNGEE. The CDR3 totals 19 residues. CDR3 region: CASSAGPGLAGPNTGELFF. The CDR3 DNA reads TGTGCCAGCAGCGCAGGTCCGGGACTAGCGGGACCTAACACCGGGGAGCTGTTTTTT.

V gene TRBV6-1 combines with J gene TRBJ2-7; TRBD2 aligns across 10 bases. V lost 6 bases to trimming and J lost 0 bases; unmatched junction nucleotides: 5. CDR3 length: 15 amino acids. The germline V gene encodes CDR1 MNHNS and CDR2 SASEGT. In DNA form, the CDR3 reads TGTGCCAGCAGGGTAGCGGGAGGCAGCTCCTACGAGCAGTACTTC. Translation gives CASRVAGGSSYEQYF.

The chain carries TRBV5-5 and TRBJ2-7; D remains ambiguous. Germline values: CDR1 SGHKS, CDR2 YYEKEE (reference sequence). V lost 9 bases, J lost 0 bases, and 10 bases lay in between. The length of the CDR3 is 12 residues. CDR3 loop: CAIVDSSYEQYF. In nucleotides, the CDR3 is TGTGCCATCGTTGATAGCTCCTACGAGCAGTACTTC.

The chain combines TRBV6-5 with TRBJ2-7, with D tentatively TRBD1 (6 bases). In germline, CDR1 is MNHEY, CDR2 SVGAGI. This CDR3 has 15 amino acids. Between the trimmed V and J ends, which lost 5 bases and 4 bases, there was a span of 18 bases. The CDR3 DNA follows: TGTGCCAGCAGTACCTTCGTGGGGGCAATTTACGAGCAGTACTTC. It codes for CASSTFVGAIYEQYF.

V and J are TRBV5-1 and TRBJ2-7; TRBD1 agrees at 7 bases. The ends lost 4 bases at V and 2 bases at J; junction bases unmatched: 12. This CDR3 spans 16 amino acids. In germline, CDR1 is SGHRS, CDR2 YFSETQ. The DNA for the CDR3 is TGCGCCAGCAGCCGACAGGGTTTTGGGGTCACCTACGAGCAGTACTTC. Residues: CASSRQGFGVTYEQYF.

V and J are TRBV5-5 and TRBJ2-7; D may be TRBD2 (6 bases). There are 14 residues in the CDR3. Germline V gives CDR1 SGHKS, CDR2 YYEKEE (reference sequence). V lost 7 bases and J 0 bases, leaving 14 bases between the germline ends. This chain's CDR3 is CASGNRESSYEQYF. The CDR3 nucleotides are TGTGCCAGCGGAAACCGGGAGAGCTCCTACGAGCAGTACTTC.

The chain recombines TRBV19 with TRBJ2-2; 11 positions agree with TRBD2. The germline gives CDR1 LNHDA, CDR2 SQIVND (reference sequence). This CDR3 is 16 amino acids long. V was clipped by 5 bases and J by 5 bases; unmatched bases: 7. Here the CDR3 DNA reads TGTGCCAGTAGTGCACTAGCGGGAGAGGTTACCGGGGAGCTGTTTTTT. Amino acid sequence: CASSALAGEVTGELFF.

J is TRBJ1-1 and V is TRBV5-1, with D maybe TRBD1 (6 bases). CDR1 SGHRS and CDR2 YFSETQ come from the germline V gene. V lost 4 bases to trimming and J lost 4 bases, with 23 bases between them. This CDR3 region has 17 residues. The CDR3 nucleotides are TGCGCCAGCAGCCCGAGGTACAGGGCTCTTAGAGGCACTGAAGCTTTCTTT. This translates into CASSPRYRALRGTEAFF.

This chain links TRBV14 with TRBJ1-2; D not resolved. Between the trimmed V and J ends, which lost 1 base and 4 bases, there was a span of 13 bases. Germline V CDR1 and CDR2: SGHDN, FVKESK. The CDR3 length is 15 residues. The CDR3: CASSQVRVLSYGYTF. Here the CDR3 DNA reads TGTGCCAGCAGCCAAGTTCGGGTTTTAAGCTATGGCTACACCTTC.

The J gene is TRBJ2-5, the V gene TRBV10-2; 12 bases map to TRBD2. CDR1 is WSHSY and CDR2 is SAAADI in the germline V gene. The CDR3 is 18 amino acids. J lost 5 bases, V lost 7 bases, and 17 bases had no gene match. The CDR3 is CASTSRLAGVSPSETQYF. CDR3 in DNA: TGCGCCAGCACATCTAGACTAGCGGGAGTTAGCCCGAGCGAGACCCAGTACTTC.

The J gene is TRBJ2-3, the V gene TRBV7-2; D not resolved. Trimming stripped 6 bases from V and 0 bases from J, with 7 bases between. The CDR3 sequence is 13 residues long. The germline CDR1 and CDR2 sequences are SGHTA and FQGNSA. The CDR3 DNA sequence: TGTGCCAGCAGGCAATTCAGCACAGATACGCAGTATTTT. Its translation: CASRQFSTDTQYF.

The V call is TRBV2, the J call TRBJ2-1, with 7 bases identical to TRBD1. The CDR3 loop spans 15 amino acids. The germline CDR1 and CDR2 sequences are SNHLY and FYNNEI. V lost 7 bases to trimming and J lost 12 bases; unmatched junction nucleotides: 18. The CDR3 loop reads CASTPGQVLPFRQFF. For the CDR3, the DNA is TGTGCCAGCACTCCCGGACAGGTCCTCCCCTTTAGGCAGTTCTTC.

V gene TRBV13 combines with J gene TRBJ2-5, with D maybe TRBD1 (6 bases). Germline assignment: CDR1 PRHDT and CDR2 FYEKMQ (reference sequence). The CDR3 loop spans 15 amino acids. V shed 1 base and J shed 2 bases, with 11 bases lying between them. CDR3 region: CASSLAPGVQETQYF. The CDR3 coding sequence is TGTGCCAGCAGCTTAGCCCCAGGGGTTCAAGAGACCCAGTACTTC. The variable domain in full, completed from reference TRBV13 and TRBJ2-5, reads AAGVIQSPRHLIKEKRETATLKCYPIPRHDTVYWYQQGPGQDPQFLISFYEKMQSDKGSIPDRFSAQQFSDYHSELNMSSLELGDSALYFCASSLAPGVQETQYFGPGTRLLVL.

J is TRBJ2-1 and V is TRBV7-2, with 10 bases that match TRBD1. The CDR3 length is 15 residues. The trim removed 6 bases at V and 7 bases at J, leaving 9 bases unmatched. Germline lookup yields CDR1 SGHTA and CDR2 FQGNSA. The CDR3 here is CASSKPGQGINEQFF. The CDR3 DNA follows: TGTGCCAGCAGTAAACCGGGACAGGGGATAAATGAGCAGTTCTTC.

The chain links TRBV7-2 to TRBJ2-3, with 12 nucleotides matching TRBD2. The germline V gene encodes CDR1 SGHTA and CDR2 FQGNSA. The CDR3 is 16 residues long. V shed 0 bases, J shed 4 bases, and the junction held 2 bases outside the gene matches. In nucleotides, the CDR3 is TGTGCCAGCAGCTTAGCGACTAGCGGGAGCGCAGATACGCAGTATTTT. This translates into CASSLATSGSADTQYF.

A single count supports this clone. This chain links TRBV7-3 with TRBJ2-1, with D perhaps given as TRBD1 or TRBD2 (5 bases each). The length of the CDR3 is 13 residues. In germline, CDR1 is SGHTA, CDR2 FQGTGA. V was trimmed by 5 bases and J by 9 bases, leaving 14 bases between them. The CDR3 sequence: CASSPGTSTEQFF. The CDR3 coding sequence is TGTGCCAGCAGCCCGGGGACCTCCACTGAGCAGTTCTTC.

As regards this clone: One end of the junction varies from germline; a read error may be responsible. This sequence joins TRBV6-6 and TRBJ2-7, with unresolved D. The CDR3 runs 14 residues. The V gene's germline CDR1 is MNHNY and CDR2 SVGAGI (reference sequence). In DNA, the CDR3 is TGTGCCACCAGTTTCGGGTCCCGAACCTACGAGCAGTACTTC. This sequence encodes CATSFGSRTYEQYF.

On this clone: Other DNA sequences in the same sample also yield this CDR3. The chain employs TRBV4-1 and TRBJ1-2; the match to TRBD1 covers 8 bases. Germline V gene lookup returns CDR1 MGHRA and CDR2 YSYEKL. This CDR3 spans 19 amino acids. J lost 4 bases, V lost 3 bases, and 19 bases had no gene match. The chain's CDR3 is CASSHPGGQGALGGYGYTF. CDR3 nucleotide sequence: TGCGCCAGCAGCCACCCCGGGGGGCAGGGGGCACTGGGTGGCTATGGCTACACCTTC.

V and J are TRBV11-1 and TRBJ2-1; 9 bases fit TRBD2. V dropped 0 bases and J dropped 10; count of bases not matched to a gene: 10. This CDR3 is 16 amino acids long. Germline-derived CDR1 and CDR2 are SGHAT and FQDESV (reference sequence). The CDR3 reads CASSLARAGGPPEQFF. CDR3 DNA sequence: TGTGCCAGCAGCTTAGCGCGAGCGGGAGGCCCCCCGGAGCAGTTCTTC. Using reference TRBV11-1 and TRBJ2-1 for the parts outside the CDR3, the full variable domain is EAEVAQSPRYKITEKSQAVAFWCDPISGHATLYWYRQILGQGPELLVQFQDESVVDDSQLPKDRFSAERLKGVDSTLKIQPAELGDSAMYLCASSLARAGGPPEQFFGPGTRLTVL.